Listed below are T cell receptor beta chains from one sample, sequenced in a study of human T cells and chemical hapten exposure. TCRdb fed the RACE reads into MiXCR, producing one record per CDR3 protein. The sample carries about 65,000 distinct CDR3 sequences, roughly 6.6% recorded once. Sequenced material: whole blood. The receptors shown here come from a female donor in good health. Some clones in this sample may be carry-over from other donors' samples. Each CDR3 is given with its conserved first and last residue. The D gene is left open where the match is weak. Clone size appears in some rows only: once, few, many, or a class for an expanded clone.

J: TRBJ2-7; V: TRBV9; D: TRBD2; size: few; DNA: TGTGCCAGCAGCCCGGCGGGAGGGCCGGTAGACGAGCAGTACTTC; CDR3: CASSPAGGPVDEQYF
J: TRBJ2-3; V: TRBV12-3/TRBV12-4; D: NA; size: many; DNA: TGTGCCAGCAGTTACCCCTTCGGGGACGCAGATACGCAGTATTTT; CDR3: CASSYPFGDADTQYF
J: TRBJ1-5; V: TRBV6-2/TRBV6-3; D: NA; size: NA; DNA: TGTGCCAGCAGTTACGGGGTTTTTAGCAATCAGCCCCAGCATTTT; CDR3: CASSYGVFSNQPQHF
J: TRBJ2-7; V: TRBV29-1; D: NA; size: NA; DNA: TGCAGCGTTGAATCAGGGGAGCAGTACTTC; CDR3: CSVESGEQYF
J: TRBJ2-3; V: TRBV5-1; D: TRBD2; size: many; DNA: TGCGCCAGCAGCTTGGAAGGCGGGAGAGGCACAGATACGCAGTATTTT; CDR3: CASSLEGGRGTDTQYF
J: TRBJ2-3; V: TRBV7-9; D: TRBD2; size: many; DNA: TGTGCCAGCAGCTTAAGTCTAGCGGGAGTGACAGATACGCAGTATTTT; CDR3: CASSLSLAGVTDTQYF
J: TRBJ2-1; V: TRBV6-4; D: TRBD2; size: few; DNA: TGTGCCAGCAGCACGGAGGCGGGAGCACCCTACAATGAGCAGTTCTTC; CDR3: CASSTEAGAPYNEQFF
J: TRBJ2-1; V: TRBV9; D: NA; size: few; DNA: TGTGCCAGCAGTGGGGGGCGGGACAATGAGCAGTTCTTC; CDR3: CASSGGRDNEQFF
J: TRBJ1-5; V: TRBV2; D: NA; size: many; DNA: TGTGCCAGCAGTGGGGATTGGGGATTCAATCAGCCCCAGCATTTT; CDR3: CASSGDWGFNQPQHF
J: TRBJ2-3; V: TRBV2; D: NA; size: many; DNA: TGTGCCAGCAGTGAATTGGAGTGGACGTCGGCCACAGATACGCAGTATTTT; CDR3: CASSELEWTSATDTQYF
J: TRBJ2-7; V: TRBV28; D: NA; size: many; DNA: TGTGCCAGCAGCCATCTACGGGAGCAGTACTTC; CDR3: CASSHLREQYF
J: TRBJ2-4; V: TRBV20-1; D: NA; size: few; DNA: TGCAGTGCTCCCGAACGGAGGGGCTCCAAAAACATTCAGTACTTC; CDR3: CSAPERRGSKNIQYF
J: TRBJ2-7; V: TRBV7-9; D: NA; size: few; DNA: TGTGCCAGCAGCTTAACGAGGGGCCTCGGCGAGCAGTACTTC; CDR3: CASSLTRGLGEQYF
J: TRBJ2-1; V: TRBV7-8; D: TRBD2; size: many; DNA: TGTGCCAGCAGCTTAGTTAGCGGGCTGCCGTTCTTC; CDR3: CASSLVSGLPFF
J: TRBJ1-5; V: TRBV28; D: TRBD1; size: many; DNA: TGTGCCAGCAGTCACAACCCAGGGGGCGCGGCCCAGCATTTT; CDR3: CASSHNPGGAAQHF
J: TRBJ2-7; V: TRBV28; D: NA; size: many; DNA: TGTGCCAGCAGCCTGGGGGGTCCCGAGCAGTACTTC; CDR3: CASSLGGPEQYF
J: TRBJ2-7; V: TRBV7-9; D: NA; size: NA; DNA: TGTGCCAGCAGCTCCGTTCGGGGCGGGAACGAGCAGTACTTC; CDR3: CASSSVRGGNEQYF
J: TRBJ2-7; V: TRBV28; D: TRBD1; size: many; DNA: TGTGCCAGCAGTTTCGGACAGGGCCCCTACGAGCAGTACTTC; CDR3: CASSFGQGPYEQYF
J: TRBJ2-3; V: TRBV11-2; D: NA; size: NA; DNA: TGTGCCAGCAGCTTAGACAGGGGCCCAGATACGCAGTATTTT; CDR3: CASSLDRGPDTQYF
J: TRBJ2-7; V: TRBV5-5; D: NA; size: many; DNA: TGTGCCAGCAGCTTGGTATTGGCAGGACTACGCGAGCAGTACTTC; CDR3: CASSLVLAGLREQYF
J: TRBJ1-1; V: TRBV6-5; D: NA; size: NA; DNA: TGTGCCAGCAGTCGACCCAGGGGAACTGAAGCTTTCTTT; CDR3: CASSRPRGTEAFF
J: TRBJ2-3; V: TRBV6-2/TRBV6-3; D: NA; size: many; DNA: TGTGCCAGCAGAACGATTCGACCTACGCAGTATTTT; CDR3: CASRTIRPTQYF
J: TRBJ1-3; V: TRBV7-9; D: NA; size: many; DNA: TGTGCCAGCAGCCCCCCGGGGATCTCTGGAAACACCATATATTTT; CDR3: CASSPPGISGNTIYF
J: TRBJ2-7; V: TRBV5-6; D: NA; size: few; DNA: TGTGCCAGCAGCTTGGAGGGACCCTACGAGCAGTACTTC; CDR3: CASSLEGPYEQYF
J: TRBJ1-1; V: TRBV30; D: NA; size: NA; DNA: TGTGCCTGGAGTGTTCAGCCGGGGACTGAAGCTTTCTTT; CDR3: CAWSVQPGTEAFF
J: TRBJ1-1; V: TRBV12-3/TRBV12-4; D: NA; size: few; DNA: TGTGCCAGCAGTTATTTGGGGAACACTGAAGCTTTCTTT; CDR3: CASSYLGNTEAFF
J: TRBJ1-1; V: TRBV2; D: NA; size: many; DNA: TGTGCCAGCAGTGAGGGTAGGGGCGAAACTGAAGCTTTCTTT; CDR3: CASSEGRGETEAFF